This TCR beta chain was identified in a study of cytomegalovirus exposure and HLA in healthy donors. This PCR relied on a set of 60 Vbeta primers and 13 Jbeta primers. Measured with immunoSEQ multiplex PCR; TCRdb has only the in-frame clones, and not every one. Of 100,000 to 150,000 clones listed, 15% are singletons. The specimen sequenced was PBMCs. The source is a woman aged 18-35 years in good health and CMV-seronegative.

The CDR3 loop reads CASSLVGVGGSRGYTF. The CDR3 DNA reads as TGCGCCAGCAGCTTGGTTGGGGTCGGGGGGTCCCGTGGCTACACCTTC. J is TRBJ1-2 and V is TRBV5-1; tentatively, D is TRBD1 (5 bases). The CDR3 contains 16 residues. The V end lost 0 bases, the J end lost 7 bases, and 19 bases lay between the germline ends. The V gene's germline CDR1 is SGHRS and CDR2 YFSETQ.